This is a list of T cell receptor beta chains from one sample in a study of blood T cell repertoires in COVID-19. Clones were sequenced by immunoSEQ multiplex PCR, and TCRdb holds only the in-frame ones, with some missing. Of about 150,000 clones listed, 84% were seen once; the top ten hold almost 6%. The specimen sequenced was PBMCs or T cells enriched from blood (not recorded which). All receptors come from a woman in her fifties or sixties who had been exposed to COVID-19. Both conserved end residues are trimmed from each CDR3.

TRBV30,AWSFARGTDTQY
TRBV19,ASSIGARGIDEQY
TRBV19,ASSTTIAGETGELF
TRBV19,ASSGSRDTQY
TRBV12-3/TRBV12-4,ASRDRGNQPQH
TRBV4-3,ASSQDLWVDLKGYGYT
TRBV2,ASSGGRSGELF
TRBV6-5,ASRGTASGNTIY
TRBV4-2,ASSQEGQSSSYNSPLH
TRBV5-4,ASSLDNGNTEAF
TRBV19,ASSSLRTSSSYEQY
TRBV15,ATSRDVTYNEQF
TRBV4-3,ASSQDFDSRLSGNTIY
TRBV29-1,SGEGQAEAF
TRBV7-6,ASSLVEGSNQPQH
TRBV2,ASRKGDRRVTGHYGYT
TRBV5-1,ASSLGGGNADTQY
TRBV7-8,ASSLAGLAGATDTQY
TRBV20-1,SASLGLGYEQY